This T cell receptor (beta chain) was recorded in a study of regulatory T cells in long-lasting Graves disease. Across the study: Recently diagnosed Graves' patients had received antithyroid drugs for under 3 months.

The time point: newly diagnosed GD, antithyroid drugs for less than 3 months. Researchers made the TCR library from RNA that was extracted from PBMCs. The authors built TCR beta libraries using iRepertoire HTBI primers and Arm-PCR of CDR3 regions. One entry per CDR3 protein, called by TCRdb with MiXCR from the multiplex PCR reads. The table lists roughly 400,000 distinct CDR3 sequences, roughly 15% of them singletons. This clonotype was picked up many times. These sequences were also reported in another study, on T cells in Graves' hyperthyroidism and ophthalmopathy.

The origin of this receptor is a woman aged 18-29 years with Graves disease. The sample was peripheral blood mononuclear cells (PBMCs), taken at new diagnosis, from a patient treated with antithyroid drugs.

The CDR3 region has the DNA TGTGCCAGCAGTTTCCCGAGAAACTATGGCTACACCTTC. It translates to CASSFPRNYGYTF. The chain uses TRBV28 and TRBJ1-2, with D unclear. This CDR3 has 13 residues. Between the trimmed V and J ends, which lost 3 bases and 2 bases, there was a span of 7 bases. Germline V lookup: CDR1 MDHEN, CDR2 SYDVKM.